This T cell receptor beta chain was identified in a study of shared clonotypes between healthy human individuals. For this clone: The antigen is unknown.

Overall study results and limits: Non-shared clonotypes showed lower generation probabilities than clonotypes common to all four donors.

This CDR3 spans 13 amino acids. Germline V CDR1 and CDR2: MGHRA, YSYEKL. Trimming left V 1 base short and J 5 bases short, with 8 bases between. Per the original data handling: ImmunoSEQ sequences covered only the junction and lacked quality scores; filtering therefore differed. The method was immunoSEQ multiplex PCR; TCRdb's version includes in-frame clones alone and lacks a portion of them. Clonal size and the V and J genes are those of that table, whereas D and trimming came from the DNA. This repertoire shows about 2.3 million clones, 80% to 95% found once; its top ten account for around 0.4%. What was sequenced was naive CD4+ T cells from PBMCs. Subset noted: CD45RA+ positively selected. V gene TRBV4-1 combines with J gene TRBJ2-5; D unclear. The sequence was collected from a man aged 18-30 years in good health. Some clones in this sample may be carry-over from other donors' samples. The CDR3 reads CASSQGVVETQYF. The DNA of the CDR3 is TGCGCCAGCAGCCAAGGGGTAGTCGAGACCCAGTACTTC.